These 20 T cell receptor beta chains were sequenced from one sample in a study of preoperative IRX-2 immunotherapy in early breast cancer. Treatment reported: preoperative locoregional IRX-2 cytokine immunotherapy. Profiled with immunoSEQ multiplex PCR; TCRdb holds only in-frame clones, not every one. The sample lists 40,000 to 50,000 clones; approximately 80% were seen once. This specimen was tumor tissue, taken after IRX-2 immunotherapy. The receptors were gathered from a human donor with breast cancer.

The table lists this clone with a count of one. The chain couples TRBV29-1 to TRBJ1-1, with D hard to call. The germline V and J ends were trimmed by 7 bases and 8 bases, with 17 bases remaining between them. The CDR3 spans 12 residues. Germline V CDR1 and CDR2: SQVTM, ANQGSEA. The CDR3 coding sequence is TGCAGCGCCCAGACATCCGCCATCGAAGCTTTCTTT. Translation gives CSAQTSAIEAFF.

The rearrangement links TRBV5-1 to TRBJ1-1; D remains ambiguous. The ends were cut back, 4 bases at V and 0 bases at J, with 22 bases in the middle. The germline gives CDR1 SGHRS, CDR2 YFSETQ. The CDR3 runs to 18 residues. The CDR3: CASSTGLTTYRMNTEAFF. In DNA form, the CDR3 reads TGCGCCAGCAGCACCGGACTGACTACATATCGGATGAACACTGAAGCTTTCTTT. Together with reference TRBV5-1 and TRBJ1-1, the CDR3 gives the full variable domain: KAGVTQTPRYLIKTRGQQVTLSCSPISGHRSVSWYQQTPGQGLQFLFEYFSETQRNKGNFPGRFSGRQFSNSRSEMNVSTLELGDSALYLCASSTGLTTYRMNTEAFFGQGTRLTVV.

V and J are TRBV30 and TRBJ1-2, with TRBD1 as a possible D gene (5 bases). V lost 0 bases to trimming and J lost 4 bases, with 12 bases between them. The length of the CDR3 is 14 residues. Germline CDR1 is GTSNPN and CDR2 is SVGIG (reference sequence). In DNA form, the CDR3 reads TGTGCCTGGAGTGTATCGGTGACAGTCTATGGCTACACCTTC. Protein sequence: CAWSVSVTVYGYTF.

The sample holds a few counts of this clone. The chain couples TRBV30 to TRBJ1-5, with D perhaps TRBD1 (6 bases). Trimming pared 1 base from V and 6 bases from J, leaving 7 bases between. The CDR3 loop spans 12 amino acids. Per germline, CDR1 GTSNPN and CDR2 SVGIG (reference sequence). Here the CDR3 reads CAWSEGGQPQHF. CDR3 sequence (DNA): TGTGCCTGGAGTGAGGGGGGTCAGCCCCAGCATTTT.

J is TRBJ2-1 and V is TRBV19; D gene uncertain. V shed 7 bases and J shed 5 bases, with 6 bases lying between them. CDR1 LNHDA and CDR2 SQIVND come from the germline V gene (reference sequence). This CDR3 is 11 amino acids long. The CDR3 protein is CASTTNNEQFF. CDR3 sequence (DNA): TGTGCCAGTACCACGAACAATGAGCAGTTCTTC.

This clone was detected only once. The chain links TRBV6-8 to TRBJ1-5, with D perhaps matching TRBD1 (6 bases). Between the trimmed V and J ends, which lost 5 bases and 3 bases, there was a span of 11 bases. Germline V gene lookup returns CDR1 MNHGY and CDR2 SAAAGT. This CDR3 spans 14 amino acids. The CDR3 region is CASSDPGDNQPQHF. DNA of the CDR3: TGTGCCAGCAGTGACCCAGGGGACAATCAGCCCCAGCATTTT.

V is TRBV5-1 and J is TRBJ2-5; 8 nucleotides agree with TRBD1. Germline assignment: CDR1 SGHRS and CDR2 YFSETQ. CDR3 length: 15 residues. V trimming: 0 bases; J trimming: 0 bases; junction bases outside the gene matches: 1. In DNA form, the CDR3 reads TGCGCCAGCAGCTTGGTGGACAGGGACCAAGAGACCCAGTACTTC. This gives the protein CASSLVDRDQETQYF.

V usage is TRBV6-8 and J usage is TRBJ2-1; D is possibly TRBD2 (6 bases). V was cut by 5 bases and J by 9 bases, with 20 bases left in between. CDR1 and CDR2 from the germline V gene are MNHGY and SAAAGT. The CDR3 totals 15 residues. In DNA form, the CDR3 reads TGTGCCAGCAGTGCCCCGGGGGAAAGAAAGGGTGAGCAGTTCTTC. As protein: CASSAPGERKGEQFF.

The gene calls are TRBV18 and TRBJ2-7; possibly TRBD1 for D (6 bases). CDR3 size: 15 residues. The ends were cut back, 2 bases at V and 4 bases at J, with 15 bases in the middle. Germline assignment: CDR1 KGHSH and CDR2 LQKENI. The CDR3 bases are TGTGCCAGCTCACCAATCCCGCAACAGGGTTACGAGCAGTACTTC. Residues: CASSPIPQQGYEQYF. Together with reference TRBV18 and TRBJ2-7, the CDR3 gives the full variable domain: NAGVMQNPRHLVRRRGQEARLRCSPMKGHSHVYWYRQLPEEGLKFMVYLQKENIIDESGMPKERFSAEFPKEGPSILRIQQVVRGDSAAYFCASSPIPQQGYEQYFGPGTRLTVT.

The gene calls are TRBV19 and TRBJ1-4, with D possibly being TRBD1 (5 bases). This CDR3 has 15 residues. Looked up from germline, CDR1 is LNHDA and CDR2 is SQIVND (reference sequence). Trimming stripped 9 bases from V and 0 bases from J, with 14 bases between. CDR3 in DNA: TGTGCCAGCGCCCGGGACCCCTCAACTAATGAAAAACTGTTTTTT. Translation gives CASARDPSTNEKLFF.

This rearrangement joins TRBV12-5 to TRBJ1-4, with 9 positions matching TRBD1. The CDR3 totals 15 residues. Germline V gives CDR1 LGHNT, CDR2 FRNRAP. V dropped 5 bases and J dropped 5; count of bases not matched to a gene: 6. The CDR3 DNA reads TGTGCTAGTGGTCCAGGAGGGACAGGGAATGAAAAACTGTTTTTT. This translates into CASGPGGTGNEKLFF.

CDR3 residues: CASSSGGTGGREQYF. In DNA form, the CDR3 reads TGCGCCAGCAGTTCAGGTGGGACAGGGGGGCGCGAGCAGTACTTC. The chain has TRBV5-1 and TRBJ2-7; 11 nucleotides agree with TRBD1. This CDR3 is built from 15 residues. The germline gives CDR1 SGHRS, CDR2 YFSETQ. With V trimmed by 5 bases and J by 6 bases, 10 bases remained unmatched.

The rearrangement links TRBV19 to TRBJ1-2, with 7 bases fitting TRBD1. Germline CDR1 is LNHDA and CDR2 is SQIVND (reference sequence). The junction had 12 bases not matched to a gene; V was cut back by 6 bases and J by 11 bases. The CDR3 loop spans 13 amino acids. The CDR3 here is CASRRTTGIRYTF. DNA for the CDR3: TGTGCCAGTAGGAGAACGACAGGGATAAGATACACCTTC.

The CDR3 protein is CASRLGGSTGELFF. CDR3 DNA sequence: TGTGCCAGTAGGCTAGGGGGCTCCACCGGGGAGCTGTTTTTT. V gene TRBV19 combines with J gene TRBJ2-2; 7 bases map to TRBD1. CDR3 size: 14 residues. The V gene end was trimmed by 6 bases and the J gene end by 4 bases; junction bases not matched to a gene: 5. Germline V gene data show CDR1 as LNHDA and CDR2 as SQIVND (reference sequence).

The gene calls are TRBV6-8 and TRBJ2-7; no clear D gene. The germline V gene encodes CDR1 MNHGY and CDR2 SAAAGT. The length of the CDR3 is 15 residues. V was cut by 5 bases and J by 3 bases, with 17 bases left in between. CDR3 region: CASSPHYLQDYEQYF. CDR3 DNA sequence: TGTGCCAGCAGTCCACATTACCTGCAGGACTACGAGCAGTACTTC.

This sequence joins TRBV19 and TRBJ1-4; D unclear. The CDR3 spans 15 residues. V dropped 5 bases and J dropped 1 base, with 11 bases sitting between them. Germline V gene data show CDR1 as LNHDA and CDR2 as SQIVND (reference sequence). CDR3 sequence: CASSLGRVTNEKLFF. CDR3 nucleotide sequence: TGTGCCAGTAGTCTCGGACGGGTAACTAATGAAAAACTGTTTTTT. The full variable domain, completed using reference TRBV19 and TRBJ1-4, is DGGITQSPKYLFRKEGQNVTLSCEQNLNHDAMYWYRQDPGQGLRLIYYSQIVNDFQKGDIAEGYSVSREKKESFPLTVTSAQKNPTAFYLCASSLGRVTNEKLFFGSGTQLSVL.

The gene calls are TRBV30 and TRBJ1-1; D gene uncertain. Germline V lookup: CDR1 GTSNPN, CDR2 SVGIG (reference sequence). The V gene lost 1 base and the J gene lost 0 bases, with 6 bases spanning the gap. The CDR3 is 13 residues long. The CDR3 nucleotides read TGTGCCTGGAGTGACAGAATGAACACTGAAGCTTTCTTT. This gives the protein CAWSDRMNTEAFF.

The rearrangement links TRBV29-1 to TRBJ2-3, with a weak D call TRBD2 (9 bases). In germline, CDR1 is SQVTM, CDR2 ANQGSEA. V was clipped by 8 bases and J by 4 bases, with 31 bases between them. CDR3 length: 18 residues. The CDR3 bases are TGCAGCATCCGCGGGACAGGTTTTTCTAGCGGGAACCCAGATACGCAGTATTTT. This sequence encodes CSIRGTGFSSGNPDTQYF.

This rearrangement joins TRBV28 to TRBJ2-3, with TRBD1 matching over 10 bases. V gave up 6 bases and J gave up 4 bases; unmatched junction bases: 7. Looked up from germline, CDR1 is MDHEN and CDR2 is SYDVKM. The CDR3 consists of 15 residues. In DNA, the CDR3 is TGTGCCAGCAGGGGGGGGGACAGGGGTGCAGATACGCAGTATTTT. Its translation is CASRGGDRGADTQYF.

This clone was counted between two and nine times. The rearrangement joins TRBV11-3 to TRBJ1-5, with a tentative D call TRBD1 (5 bases). Germline values: CDR1 SGHNT, CDR2 YENEEA. The length of the CDR3 is 18 residues. The germline V and J ends were trimmed by 4 bases and 2 bases, with 21 bases remaining between them. The CDR3 spells CASSWGGLGKGRNQPQHF. Here the CDR3 DNA reads TGTGCCAGCAGCTGGGGGGGACTCGGGAAGGGGCGCAATCAGCCCCAGCATTTT. Supplemented by reference TRBV11-3 and TRBJ1-5, the full variable domain reads EAGVVQSPRYKIIEKKQPVAFWCNPISGHNTLYWYLQNLGQGPELLIRYENEEAVDDSQLPKDRFSAERLKGVDSTLKIQPAELGDSAVYLCASSWGGLGKGRNQPQHFGDGTRLSIL.